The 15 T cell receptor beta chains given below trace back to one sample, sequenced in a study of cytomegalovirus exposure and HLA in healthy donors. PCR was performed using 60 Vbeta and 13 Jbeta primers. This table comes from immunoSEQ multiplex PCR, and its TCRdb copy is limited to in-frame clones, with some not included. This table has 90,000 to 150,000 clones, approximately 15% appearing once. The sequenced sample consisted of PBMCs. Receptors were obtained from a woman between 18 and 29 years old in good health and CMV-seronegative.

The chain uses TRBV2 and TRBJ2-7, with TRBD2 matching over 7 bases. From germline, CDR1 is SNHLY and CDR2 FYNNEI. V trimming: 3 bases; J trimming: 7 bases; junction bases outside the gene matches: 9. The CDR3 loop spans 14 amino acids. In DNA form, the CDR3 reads TGTGCCAGCAGTGACTCTAGCGGAGCCGGGGAGCAGTACTTC. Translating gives CASSDSSGAGEQYF.

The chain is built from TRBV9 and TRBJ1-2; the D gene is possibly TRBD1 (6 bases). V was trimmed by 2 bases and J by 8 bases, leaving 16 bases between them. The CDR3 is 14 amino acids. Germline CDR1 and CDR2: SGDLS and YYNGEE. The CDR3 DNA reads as TGTGCCAGCAGCGTGGACAGTCGAGGACCGGGCTACACCTTC. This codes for CASSVDSRGPGYTF. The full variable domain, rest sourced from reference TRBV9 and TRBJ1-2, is DSGVTQTPKHLITATGQRVTLRCSPRSGDLSVYWYQQSLDQGLQFLIQYYNGEERAKGNILERFSAQQFPDLHSELNLSSLELGDSALYFCASSVDSRGPGYTFGSGTRLTVV.

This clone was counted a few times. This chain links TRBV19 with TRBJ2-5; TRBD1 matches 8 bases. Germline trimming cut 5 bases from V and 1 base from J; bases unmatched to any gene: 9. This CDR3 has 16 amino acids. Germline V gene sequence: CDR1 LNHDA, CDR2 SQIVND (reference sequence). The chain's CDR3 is CASSAPGQDLQETQYF. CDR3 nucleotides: TGTGCCAGTAGTGCCCCGGGACAGGACCTCCAAGAGACCCAGTACTTC.

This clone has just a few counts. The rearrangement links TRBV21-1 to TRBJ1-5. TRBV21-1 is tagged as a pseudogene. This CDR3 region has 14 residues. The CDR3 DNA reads TGTGCCAATAGGTGGGGGGGCCGGAATCAGCCCCAGCATTTT. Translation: CANRWGGRNQPQHF.

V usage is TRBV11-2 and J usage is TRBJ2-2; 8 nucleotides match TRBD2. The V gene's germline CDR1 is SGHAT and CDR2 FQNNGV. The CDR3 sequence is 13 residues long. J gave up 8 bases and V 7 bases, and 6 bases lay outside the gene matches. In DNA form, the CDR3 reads TGTGCCAGCAACCGGGGGGGCGGTGGGGAGCTGTTTTTT. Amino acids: CASNRGGGGELFF.

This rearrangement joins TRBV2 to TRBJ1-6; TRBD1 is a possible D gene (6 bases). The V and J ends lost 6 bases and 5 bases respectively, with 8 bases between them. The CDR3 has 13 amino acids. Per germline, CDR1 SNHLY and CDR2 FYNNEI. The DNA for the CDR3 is TGTGCCAGCAGGGACAGAGATAATTCACCCCTCCACTTT. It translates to CASRDRDNSPLHF.

Here the CDR3 DNA reads TGTGCCAGCAGTCGCACCGGGACAGGGGGATCTTGGGATACGCAGTATTTT. Protein: CASSRTGTGGSWDTQYF. This chain links TRBV2 with TRBJ2-3, with 11 bases that match TRBD1. CDR3 size: 17 residues. J gave up 6 bases and V 5 bases, and 13 bases lay outside the gene matches. The germline CDR1 and CDR2 sequences are SNHLY and FYNNEI. Looking up the rest from reference TRBV2 and TRBJ2-3 gives the full variable domain: EPEVTQTPSHQVTQMGQEVILRCVPISNHLYFYWYRQILGQKVEFLVSFYNNEISEKSEIFDDQFSVERPDGSNFTLKIRSTKLEDSAMYFCASSRTGTGGSWDTQYFGPGTRLTVL.

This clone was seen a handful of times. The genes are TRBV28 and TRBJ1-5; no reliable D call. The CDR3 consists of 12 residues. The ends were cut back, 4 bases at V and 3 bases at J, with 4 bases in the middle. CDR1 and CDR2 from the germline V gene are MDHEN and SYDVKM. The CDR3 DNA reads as TGTGCCAGCAGTTGGGCCAATCAGCCCCAGCATTTT. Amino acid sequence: CASSWANQPQHF.

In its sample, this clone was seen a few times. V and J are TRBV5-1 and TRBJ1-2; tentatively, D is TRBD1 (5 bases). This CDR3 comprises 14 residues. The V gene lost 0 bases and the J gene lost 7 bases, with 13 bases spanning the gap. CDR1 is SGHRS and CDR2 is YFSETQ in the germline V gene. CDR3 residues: CASSLGETARGYTF. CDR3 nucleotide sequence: TGCGCCAGCAGCTTGGGTGAGACAGCCCGTGGCTACACCTTC.

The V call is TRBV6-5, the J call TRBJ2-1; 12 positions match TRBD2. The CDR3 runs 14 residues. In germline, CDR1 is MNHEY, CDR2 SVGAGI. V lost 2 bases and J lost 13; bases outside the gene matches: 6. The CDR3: CASSYRTSGNSQFF. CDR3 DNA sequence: TGTGCCAGCAGTTACCGGACTAGCGGGAATTCTCAGTTCTTC.

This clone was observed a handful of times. DNA for the CDR3: TGCAGTGCCCCCCGGGATACGCAGTATTTT. Its translation: CSAPRDTQYF. The V and J genes are TRBV20-1 and TRBJ2-3; D call uncertain. V lost 6 bases and J lost 6, with 7 bases in between. In germline, CDR1 is DFQATT, CDR2 SNEGSKA (reference sequence). This CDR3 is 10 amino acids long.

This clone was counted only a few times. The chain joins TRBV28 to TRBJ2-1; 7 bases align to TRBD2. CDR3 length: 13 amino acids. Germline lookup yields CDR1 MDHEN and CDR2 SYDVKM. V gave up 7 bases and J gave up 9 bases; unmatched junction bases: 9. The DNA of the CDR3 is TGTGCCAGCACCTCCAGGACTAGGATTGAGCAGTTCTTC. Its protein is CASTSRTRIEQFF. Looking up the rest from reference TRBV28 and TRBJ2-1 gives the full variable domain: DVKVTQSSRYLVKRTGEKVFLECVQDMDHENMFWYRQDPGLGLRLIYFSYDVKMKEKGDIPEGYSVSREKKERFSLILESASTNQTSMYLCASTSRTRIEQFFGPGTRLTVL.

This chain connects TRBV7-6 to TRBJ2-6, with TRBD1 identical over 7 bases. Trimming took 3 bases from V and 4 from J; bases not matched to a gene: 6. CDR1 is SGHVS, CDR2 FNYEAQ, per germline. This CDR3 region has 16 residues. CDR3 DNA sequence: TGTGCCAGCAGCTTCGACAGGGCTGCCGGGGCCAACGTCCTGACTTTC. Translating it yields CASSFDRAAGANVLTF.

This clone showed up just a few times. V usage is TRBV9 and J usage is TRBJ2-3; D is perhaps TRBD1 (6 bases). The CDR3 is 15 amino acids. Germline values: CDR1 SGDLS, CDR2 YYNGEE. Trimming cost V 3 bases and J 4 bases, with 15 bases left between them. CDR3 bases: TGTGCCAGCAGCGGCCTTCACAGGGTTTCAGATACGCAGTATTTT. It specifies CASSGLHRVSDTQYF.

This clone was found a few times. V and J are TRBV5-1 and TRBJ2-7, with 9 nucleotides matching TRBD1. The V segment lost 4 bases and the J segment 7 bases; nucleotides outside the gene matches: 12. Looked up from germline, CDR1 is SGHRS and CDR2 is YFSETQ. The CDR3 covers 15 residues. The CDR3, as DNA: TGCGCCAGCAGCCCCGGGACAGGGCTTAATGGGGAGCAGTACTTC. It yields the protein CASSPGTGLNGEQYF.